This entry lists 12 T cell receptor beta chains sequenced from one sample in a study of T-cell reconstitution after alpha-beta-depleted transplantation in children. Unique molecular identifiers were built into the TCRbeta library. TCRdb recomputed calls from the PCR reads with MiXCR, one row per CDR3 protein. Here the sample spans tens of thousands of distinct CDR3 sequences, nearly 9.5% being singletons. The sequenced sample was PBMCs, mostly from graft donor cells, obtained 60 days after TCRalphabeta/CD19-depleted stem cell transplant. Receptor source: a male patient aged 2 to 10 who had a stem cell transplant for chronic granulomatous disease, so the T cells may come from the graft donor.

This clonotype was counted at least ten times. This chain connects TRBV12-3 or TRBV12-4 to TRBJ2-1; weak D call: TRBD2 (6 bases). This CDR3 has 18 residues. Trimming cost V 5 bases and J 2 bases, with 22 bases left between them. The CDR3 bases are TGTGCCAGCAGTCCTTCGGGAGTGGCGGGCGTGGCCTACAATGAGCAGTTCTTC. Residues: CASSPSGVAGVAYNEQFF.

This clonotype was counted at least ten times. The V gene is TRBV12-3 or TRBV12-4, the J gene TRBJ1-4, with a tentative D call TRBD1 (6 bases). Between the trimmed V and J ends, which lost 6 bases and 3 bases, there was a span of 20 bases. CDR3 length: 17 residues. The CDR3 sequence is CASSPDINRAANEKLFF. The CDR3 coding sequence is TGTGCCAGCAGCCCCGATATTAACAGGGCCGCTAATGAAAAACTGTTTTTT.

At least ten counts were recorded for this clonotype. This rearrangement joins TRBV5-1 to TRBJ2-7; no reliable D call. Trimming removed 7 bases from V and 5 bases from J, with 16 bases in between. CDR3 size: 13 residues. Germline CDR1 reads SGHRS; CDR2 reads YFSETQ. The CDR3 loop reads CASSILGTHEQYF. In nucleotides, the CDR3 is TGCGCCAGCTCTATTTTAGGAACCCACGAGCAGTACTTC.

This clonotype has a count of ten or more. DNA for the CDR3: TGCGCCAGCAGCGAACCCCCGGGGGACCAGTACTTC. Residues: CASSEPPGDQYF. V is TRBV5-1 and J is TRBJ2-5; perhaps TRBD2 as D (6 bases). Germline CDR1 and CDR2: SGHRS and YFSETQ. V was trimmed by 4 bases and J by 10 bases, leaving 14 bases between them. CDR3 length equals 12 residues. The complete variable domain, with remaining parts taken from reference TRBV5-1 and TRBJ2-5, reads KAGVTQTPRYLIKTRGQQVTLSCSPISGHRSVSWYQQTPGQGLQFLFEYFSETQRNKGNFPGRFSGRQFSNSRSEMNVSTLELGDSALYLCASSEPPGDQYFGPGTRLLVL.

This clonotype was seen many times. The rearrangement uses TRBV27 and TRBJ2-7; D is perhaps TRBD1 or TRBD2 (6 bases each). The V gene lost 4 bases and the J gene lost 1 base, with 11 bases spanning the gap. The CDR3 loop spans 14 amino acids. The germline V gene has CDR1 MNHEY and CDR2 SMNVEV (reference sequence). In nucleotides, the CDR3 is TGTGCCAGCAGTTGGGGGGCAGGGTCCTACGAGCAGTACTTC. Its protein is CASSWGAGSYEQYF.

This clonotype was detected only a few times. The V call is TRBV5-1, the J call TRBJ1-1, with 7 bases aligning to TRBD1. Germline V gene data show CDR1 as SGHRS and CDR2 as YFSETQ. The CDR3 totals 15 residues. J was trimmed by 0 bases and V by 4 bases; bases with no gene match: 6. The CDR3 region is CASSPGQHMNTEAFF. The CDR3 bases are TGCGCCAGCAGCCCGGGACAGCACATGAACACTGAAGCTTTCTTT.

The table lists this clonotype with many counts. The chain links TRBV20-1 to TRBJ2-7; no clear D. CDR1 and CDR2 (germline): DFQATT, SNEGSKA (reference sequence). The CDR3 contains 13 residues. V was trimmed by 5 bases and J by 5 bases, leaving 16 bases between them. CDR3 in DNA: TGCAGTGCTTTCGGCGGCCAGTCTGACGAGCAGTACTTC. Its translation is CSAFGGQSDEQYF.

The table lists this clonotype with many counts. The chain joins TRBV12-3 or TRBV12-4 to TRBJ2-3, with 9 bases that match TRBD2. V was pared by 1 base and J by 1 base, with 0 bases of the junction left unmatched. The CDR3 is 15 amino acids. Written as DNA, the CDR3 is TGTGCCAGCAGTTTAGGGACTAGCGGCACAGATACGCAGTATTTT. Amino acids: CASSLGTSGTDTQYF.

This clonotype occurred many times. This chain uses TRBV12-3 or TRBV12-4 with TRBJ2-7, with a possible D match to TRBD2 (7 bases). This CDR3 comprises 14 residues. The germline V and J ends were trimmed by 5 bases and 7 bases, with 18 bases remaining between them. CDR3 in amino acids: CASSPQGPGGEQYF. CDR3 coding DNA: TGTGCCAGCAGTCCCCAGGGGCCCGGGGGGGAGCAGTACTTC.

This clonotype was counted at least ten times. The CDR3 region is CSARDEGVPTDTQYF. The CDR3 DNA follows: TGCAGTGCTAGAGATGAGGGGGTGCCCACAGATACGCAGTATTTT. The chain couples TRBV20-1 to TRBJ2-3, with D maybe TRBD1 (6 bases). This CDR3 spans 15 amino acids. Germline CDR1 and CDR2: DFQATT and SNEGSKA (reference sequence). V was cut by 0 bases and J by 2 bases, with 12 bases left in between.

The gene calls are TRBV27 and TRBJ2-7; 7 bases align to TRBD1. Germline V gives CDR1 MNHEY, CDR2 SMNVEV (reference sequence). This CDR3 has 14 residues. J was trimmed by 4 bases and V by 4 bases; bases with no gene match: 7. CDR3 DNA sequence: TGTGCCAGCAGTTCCTCGACAGGGCTTTACGAGCAGTACTTC. It yields the protein CASSSSTGLYEQYF.

This clonotype was seen ten or more times. The chain is built from TRBV20-1 and TRBJ2-7; 8 bases are a match to TRBD1. Germline V gene lookup returns CDR1 DFQATT and CDR2 SNEGSKA (reference sequence). This CDR3 has 13 amino acids. The J segment lost 4 bases and the V segment lost 5 bases, leaving 7 bases of the junction unmatched. The CDR3 protein is CSAGGQADYEQYF. CDR3 nucleotides: TGCAGTGCTGGGGGACAGGCGGATTACGAGCAGTACTTC.